These 9 T cell receptor beta chains came from one sample sequenced in a study of neurological immune-mediated disorders. TCRdb recomputed calls from the 5' RACE reads with MiXCR, one row per CDR3 protein. The data contain under 85,000 distinct CDR3 sequences, 5.2% of them seen just once; the ten biggest clones take up 5.6%. Input material: PBMCs. These receptors were obtained from a human donor with multiple sclerosis. The donor label of this sample is uncertain.

This clonotype showed up just a few times. V is TRBV18 and J is TRBJ2-5; no firm D call. In germline, CDR1 is KGHSH, CDR2 LQKENI. This CDR3 spans 13 amino acids. Between the trimmed V and J ends, which lost 0 bases and 4 bases, there was a span of 6 bases. CDR3 nucleotides: TGTGCCAGCTCACCACCTCAGAGAGAGACCCAGTACTTC. Translation: CASSPPQRETQYF.

This clonotype was picked up many times. The chain recombines TRBV18 with TRBJ1-2, with TRBD1 matching over 7 bases. The V and J ends lost 3 bases and 8 bases, in that order; junction bases with no gene match: 15. Germline-derived CDR1 and CDR2 are KGHSH and LQKENI. The CDR3 covers 16 residues. The DNA of the CDR3 is TGTGCCAGCTCACCTGCCCTGACAGGGACGTCCCAGGGCTACACCTTC. Protein sequence: CASSPALTGTSQGYTF.

This clonotype has at least ten counts. The chain recombines TRBV5-1 with TRBJ2-2, with TRBD1 as a possible D gene (6 bases). Germline CDR1 and CDR2: SGHRS and YFSETQ. The V end lost 5 bases, the J end lost 1 base, and 12 bases lay between the germline ends. This CDR3 comprises 15 residues. The CDR3 sequence is CASRIPTGNTGELFF. The CDR3 nucleotides read TGCGCCAGCAGGATCCCGACAGGGAACACCGGGGAGCTGTTTTTT.

In this sample, this clonotype turned up a few times. The V call is TRBV5-5, the J call TRBJ2-1; D gene ambiguous. This CDR3 spans 15 amino acids. Germline V gene data show CDR1 as SGHKS and CDR2 as YYEKEE (reference sequence). Trimming removed 0 bases at V and 2 bases at J, with 9 bases between. CDR3 sequence (DNA): TGTGCCAGCAGCTTGGTAGATCCTACCTACAATGAGCAGTTCTTC. As protein: CASSLVDPTYNEQFF.

This clonotype was recorded many times. The V call is TRBV20-1, the J call TRBJ2-7, with D uncertain. V was shortened by 1 base and J by 3 bases, with 7 bases between the two germline ends. Germline assignment: CDR1 DFQATT and CDR2 SNEGSKA (reference sequence). The CDR3 contains 12 residues. The CDR3 coding sequence is TGCAGTGCTAGAGGCAGCCTCTACGAGCAGTACTTC. This gives the protein CSARGSLYEQYF.

The table lists this clonotype with many counts. The J gene is TRBJ2-7, the V gene TRBV20-1; 8 bases match TRBD1. V shed 3 bases and J 5 bases; nucleotides not matched to a gene: 9. Germline V CDR1 and CDR2: DFQATT, SNEGSKA (reference sequence). The CDR3 is made up of 14 amino acids. The CDR3 sequence is CSARRDRPLDEQYF. The CDR3 DNA is TGCAGTGCTAGGAGGGACAGGCCGTTGGACGAGCAGTACTTC.

This clonotype has a count of ten or more. CDR3 sequence reads: CASTLGGVTDTQYF. CDR3 DNA sequence: TGCGCCAGCACGCTTGGGGGGGTGACAGATACGCAGTATTTT. The chain combines TRBV5-1 with TRBJ2-3; 7 bases are shared with TRBD2. This CDR3 is 14 amino acids long. The ends lost 6 bases at V and 3 bases at J; junction bases unmatched: 7. Germline V CDR1 and CDR2: SGHRS, YFSETQ.

This clonotype occurred many times. This chain joins TRBV20-1 and TRBJ1-5; D perhaps matches TRBD1 (6 bases). Trimming took off 6 bases at V and 2 bases at J, with 17 bases between the two ends. Germline V gene lookup returns CDR1 DFQATT and CDR2 SNEGSKA (reference sequence). CDR3 length equals 15 residues. The CDR3 bases are TGCAGTGCCCAGGGGTGGGACGTCGGCAATCAGCCCCAGCATTTT. Translation gives CSAQGWDVGNQPQHF.

The chain carries TRBV7-9 and TRBJ2-3, with 9 bases lining up with TRBD2. After removal of 5 bases from V and 3 bases from J, the junction contained 9 bases not matched to a gene. The germline CDR1 and CDR2 sequences are SEHNR and FQNEAQ (reference sequence). CDR3 size: 16 residues. The CDR3 reads CASSIGGGALTDTQYF. The CDR3 nucleotides read TGTGCCAGCAGCATCGGCGGGGGGGCCTTGACAGATACGCAGTATTTT.